This T cell receptor (beta chain) was captured by sequencing in a study of blood T cell repertoires in COVID-19. Turning to the study itself: Specimens from acute and convalescent COVID-19 originated in the United States, Italy and Spain.

This clone was seen a single time. The V gene lost 7 bases and the J gene lost 4 bases, with 16 bases spanning the gap. Germline CDR1 reads SQVTM; CDR2 reads ANQGSEA. This CDR3 spans 13 amino acids. As processed by the authors: Amplification from reference gene primers served as the basis for estimated nucleated cell counts. The repertoire was sequenced with immunoSEQ multiplex PCR; TCRdb's copy has only in-frame clones and lacks some. V and J calls and clone size come straight from that table; D and trimming were deduced from the DNA. The table includes some 300,000 clones, more than 70% detected once.

The sample consisted of peripheral blood. The chain uses TRBV29-1 and TRBJ1-1, with D hard to call. The source is a woman in her 30s who had recovered from COVID-19. The CDR3 loop is CSASTGRGTEAFF. The CDR3 DNA reads TGCAGCGCCTCGACCGGAAGAGGCACTGAAGCTTTCTTT.